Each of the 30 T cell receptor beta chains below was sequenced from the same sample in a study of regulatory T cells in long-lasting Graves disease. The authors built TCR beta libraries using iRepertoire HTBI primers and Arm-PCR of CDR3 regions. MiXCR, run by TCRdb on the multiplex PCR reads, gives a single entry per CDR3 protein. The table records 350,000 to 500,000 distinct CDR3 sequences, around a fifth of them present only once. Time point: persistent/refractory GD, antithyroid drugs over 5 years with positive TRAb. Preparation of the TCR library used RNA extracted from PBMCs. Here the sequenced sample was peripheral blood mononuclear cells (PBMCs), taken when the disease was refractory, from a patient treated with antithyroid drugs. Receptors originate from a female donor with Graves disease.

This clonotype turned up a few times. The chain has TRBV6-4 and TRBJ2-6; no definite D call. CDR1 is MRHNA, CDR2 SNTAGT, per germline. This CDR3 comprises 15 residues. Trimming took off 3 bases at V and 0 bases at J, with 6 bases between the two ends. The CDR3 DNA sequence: TGTGCCAGCAGTGATCCCAGCTCTGGGGCCAACGTCCTGACTTTC. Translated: CASSDPSSGANVLTF.

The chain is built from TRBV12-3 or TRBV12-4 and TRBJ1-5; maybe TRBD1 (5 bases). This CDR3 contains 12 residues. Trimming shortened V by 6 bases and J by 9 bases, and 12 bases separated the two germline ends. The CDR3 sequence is CASSPRELPQHF. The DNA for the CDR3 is TGTGCCAGCAGCCCCAGGGAATTGCCCCAGCATTTT.

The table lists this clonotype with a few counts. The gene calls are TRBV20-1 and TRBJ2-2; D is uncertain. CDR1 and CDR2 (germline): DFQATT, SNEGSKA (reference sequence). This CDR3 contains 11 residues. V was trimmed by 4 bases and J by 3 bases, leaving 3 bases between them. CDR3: CSAIHTGELFF. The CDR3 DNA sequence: TGCAGTGCTATCCACACCGGGGAGCTGTTTTTT.

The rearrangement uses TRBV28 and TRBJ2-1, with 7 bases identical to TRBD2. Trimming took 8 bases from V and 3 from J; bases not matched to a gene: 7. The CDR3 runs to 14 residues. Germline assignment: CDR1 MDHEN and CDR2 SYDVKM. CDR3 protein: CASGESGVYNEQFF. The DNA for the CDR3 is TGTGCCAGCGGGGAGAGCGGGGTCTACAATGAGCAGTTCTTC.

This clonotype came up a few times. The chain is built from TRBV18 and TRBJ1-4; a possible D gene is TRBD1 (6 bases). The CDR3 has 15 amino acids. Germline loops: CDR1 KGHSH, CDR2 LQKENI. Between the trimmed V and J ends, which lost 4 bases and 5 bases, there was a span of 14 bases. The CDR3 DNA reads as TGTGCCAGCTCACTACAGGGACCCGGGAATGAAAAACTGTTTTTT. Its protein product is CASSLQGPGNEKLFF.

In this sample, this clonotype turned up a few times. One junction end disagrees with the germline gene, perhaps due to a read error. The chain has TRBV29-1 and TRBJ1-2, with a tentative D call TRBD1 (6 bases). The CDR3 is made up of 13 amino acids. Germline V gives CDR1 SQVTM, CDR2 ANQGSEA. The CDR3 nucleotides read TGCAGCATTGAAGACGACAGGTCCGGTGGCTACACCTTC. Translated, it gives CSIEDDRSGGYTF. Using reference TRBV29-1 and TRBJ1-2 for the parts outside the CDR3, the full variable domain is SAVISQKPSRDICQRGTSLTIQCQVDSQVTMMFWYRQQPGQSLTLIATANQGSEATYESGFVIDKFPISRPNLTFSTLTVSNMSPEDSSIYLCSIEDDRSGGYTFGSGTRLTVV.

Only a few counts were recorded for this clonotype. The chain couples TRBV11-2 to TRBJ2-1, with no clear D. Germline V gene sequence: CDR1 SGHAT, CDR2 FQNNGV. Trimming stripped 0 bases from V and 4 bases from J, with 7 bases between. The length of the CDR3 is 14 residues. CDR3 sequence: CASSLDLGYNEQFF. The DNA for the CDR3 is TGTGCCAGCAGCTTAGACCTCGGTTACAATGAGCAGTTCTTC.

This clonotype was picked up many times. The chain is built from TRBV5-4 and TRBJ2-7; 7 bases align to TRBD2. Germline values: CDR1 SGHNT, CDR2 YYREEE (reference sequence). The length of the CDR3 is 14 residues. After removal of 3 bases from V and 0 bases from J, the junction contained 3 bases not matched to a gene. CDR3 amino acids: CASSSKRDSYEQYF. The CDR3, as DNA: TGTGCCAGCAGCTCGAAGCGGGACTCCTACGAGCAGTACTTC.

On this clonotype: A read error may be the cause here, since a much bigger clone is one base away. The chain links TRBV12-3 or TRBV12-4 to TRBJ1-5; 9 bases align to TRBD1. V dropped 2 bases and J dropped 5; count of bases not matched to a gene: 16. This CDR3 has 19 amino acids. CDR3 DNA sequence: TGTGCCAGCAGTTTAATCGGACAGGGGATGGAATTGACCTATCAGCCCCAGCATTTT. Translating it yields CASSLIGQGMELTYQPQHF.

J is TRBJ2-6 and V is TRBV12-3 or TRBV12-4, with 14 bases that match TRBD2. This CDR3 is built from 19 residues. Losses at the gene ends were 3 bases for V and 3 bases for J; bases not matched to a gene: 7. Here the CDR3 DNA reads TGTGCCAGCAGTTTGGGGACTAGCGGGAGACTGGGTGGGGCCAACGTCCTGACTTTC. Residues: CASSLGTSGRLGGANVLTF.

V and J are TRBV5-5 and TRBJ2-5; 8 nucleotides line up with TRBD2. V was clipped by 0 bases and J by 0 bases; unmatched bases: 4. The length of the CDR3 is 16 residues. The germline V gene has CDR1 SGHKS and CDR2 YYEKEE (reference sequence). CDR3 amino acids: CASSLGPGGYQETQYF. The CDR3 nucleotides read TGTGCCAGCAGCTTGGGGCCGGGAGGGTACCAAGAGACCCAGTACTTC.

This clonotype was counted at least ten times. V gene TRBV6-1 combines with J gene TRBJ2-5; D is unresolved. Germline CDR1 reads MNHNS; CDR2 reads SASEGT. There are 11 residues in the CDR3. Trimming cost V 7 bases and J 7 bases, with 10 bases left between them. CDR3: CASKSAVTQYF. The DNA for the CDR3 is TGTGCCAGCAAGTCCGCGGTGACCCAGTACTTC.

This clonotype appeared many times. CDR3 nucleotide sequence: TGTGCCAGCAGTATTCTAGGGGAGACCCAGTACTTC. Translation gives CASSILGETQYF. This chain joins TRBV2 and TRBJ2-5; D is uncertain. The CDR3 totals 12 residues. Trimming took off 5 bases at V and 5 bases at J, with 9 bases between the two ends. CDR1 SNHLY and CDR2 FYNNEI come from the germline V gene.

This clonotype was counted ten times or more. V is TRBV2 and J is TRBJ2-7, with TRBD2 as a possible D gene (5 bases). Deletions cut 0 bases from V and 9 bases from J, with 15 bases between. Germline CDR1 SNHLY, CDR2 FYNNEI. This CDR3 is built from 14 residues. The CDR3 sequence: CASSEALPNEGQYF. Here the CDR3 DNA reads TGTGCCAGCAGTGAAGCGCTTCCAAACGAGGGGCAGTACTTC.

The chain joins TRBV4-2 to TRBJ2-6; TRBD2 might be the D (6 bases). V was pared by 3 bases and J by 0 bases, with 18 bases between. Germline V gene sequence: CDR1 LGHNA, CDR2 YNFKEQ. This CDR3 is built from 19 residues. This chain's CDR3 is CASSQADPGLRSGANVLTF. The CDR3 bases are TGTGCCAGCAGCCAGGCCGATCCGGGACTTCGCTCTGGGGCCAACGTCCTGACTTTC.

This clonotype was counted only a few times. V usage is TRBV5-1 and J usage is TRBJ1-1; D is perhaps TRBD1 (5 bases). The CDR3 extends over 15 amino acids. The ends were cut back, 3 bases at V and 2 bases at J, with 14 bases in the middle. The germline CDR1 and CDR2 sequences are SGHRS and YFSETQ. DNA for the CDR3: TGCGCCAGCAGCTGGGGGGACGGTGATAACACTGAAGCTTTCTTT. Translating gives CASSWGDGDNTEAFF.

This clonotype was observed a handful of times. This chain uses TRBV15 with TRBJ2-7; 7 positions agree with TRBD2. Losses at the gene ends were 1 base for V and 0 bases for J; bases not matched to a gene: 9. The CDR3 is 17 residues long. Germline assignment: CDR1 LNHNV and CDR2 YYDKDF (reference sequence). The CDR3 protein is CATSRAPGGSGSYEQYF. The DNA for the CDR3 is TGTGCCACCAGCAGAGCTCCCGGGGGGTCTGGCTCCTACGAGCAGTACTTC.

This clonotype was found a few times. The CDR3 region is CASTGQGPGELFF. The CDR3 DNA reads TGTGCCAGCACCGGACAGGGCCCCGGGGAGCTGTTTTTT. The V and J genes are TRBV6-1 and TRBJ2-2, with 8 bases matching TRBD1. The CDR3 is made up of 13 amino acids. Germline values: CDR1 MNHNS, CDR2 SASEGT. With V trimmed by 7 bases and J by 6 bases, 4 bases remained unmatched.

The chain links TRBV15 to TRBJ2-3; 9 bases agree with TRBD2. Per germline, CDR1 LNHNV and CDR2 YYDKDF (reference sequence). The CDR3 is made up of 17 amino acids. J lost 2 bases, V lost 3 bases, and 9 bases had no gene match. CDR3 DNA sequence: TGTGCCACCAGCAGTCTGCTAGCGGGACCCGCCACAGATACGCAGTATTTT. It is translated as CATSSLLAGPATDTQYF.

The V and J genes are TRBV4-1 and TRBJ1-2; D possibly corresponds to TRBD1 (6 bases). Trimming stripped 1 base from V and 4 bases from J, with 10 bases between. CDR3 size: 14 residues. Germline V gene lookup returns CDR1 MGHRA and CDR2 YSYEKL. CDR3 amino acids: CASSQGGDIYGYTF. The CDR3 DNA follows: TGCGCCAGCAGCCAAGGGGGGGACATCTATGGCTACACCTTC.

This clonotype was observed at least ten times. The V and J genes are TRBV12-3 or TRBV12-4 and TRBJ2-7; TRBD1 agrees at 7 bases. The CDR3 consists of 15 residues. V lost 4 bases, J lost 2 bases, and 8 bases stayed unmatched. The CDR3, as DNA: TGTGCCAGCAGTTCACAGGGACAGAGACCCTACGAGCAGTACTTC. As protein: CASSSQGQRPYEQYF.

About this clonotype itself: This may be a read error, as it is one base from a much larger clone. The CDR3 protein is CSATSETYEQYF. DNA for the CDR3: TGCAGTGCTACCAGCGAGACGTACGAGCAGTACTTC. V usage is TRBV20-1 and J usage is TRBJ2-7, with D unclear. CDR1 is DFQATT and CDR2 is SNEGSKA in the germline V gene (reference sequence). Between the trimmed V and J ends, which lost 4 bases and 4 bases, there was a span of 11 bases. The CDR3 consists of 12 residues.

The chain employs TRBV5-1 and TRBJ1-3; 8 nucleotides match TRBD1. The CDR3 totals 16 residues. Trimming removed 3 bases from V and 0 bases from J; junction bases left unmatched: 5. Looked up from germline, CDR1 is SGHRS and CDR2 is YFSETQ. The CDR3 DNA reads TGCGCCAGCAGCTGGGGGACAGGCGGCTCTGGAAACACCATATATTTT. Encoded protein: CASSWGTGGSGNTIYF. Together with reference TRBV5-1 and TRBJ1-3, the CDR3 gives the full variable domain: KAGVTQTPRYLIKTRGQQVTLSCSPISGHRSVSWYQQTPGQGLQFLFEYFSETQRNKGNFPGRFSGRQFSNSRSEMNVSTLELGDSALYLCASSWGTGGSGNTIYFGEGSWLTVV.

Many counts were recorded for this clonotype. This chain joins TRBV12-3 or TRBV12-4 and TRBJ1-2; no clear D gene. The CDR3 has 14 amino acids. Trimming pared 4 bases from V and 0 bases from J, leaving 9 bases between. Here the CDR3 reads CASSSRNPNYGYTF. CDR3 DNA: TGTGCCAGCAGTTCCCGCAATCCTAACTATGGCTACACCTTC.

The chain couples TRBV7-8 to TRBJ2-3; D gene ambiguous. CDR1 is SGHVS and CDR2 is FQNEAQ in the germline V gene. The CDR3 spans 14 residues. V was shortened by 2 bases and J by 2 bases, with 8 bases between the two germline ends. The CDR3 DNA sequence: TGTGCCAGCAGCTTATATGCTTACACAGATACGCAGTATTTT. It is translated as CASSLYAYTDTQYF. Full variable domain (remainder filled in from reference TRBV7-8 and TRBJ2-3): GAGVSQSPRYKVAKRGQDVALRCDPISGHVSLFWYQQALGQGPEFLTYFQNEAQLDKSGLPSDRFFAERPEGSVSTLKIQRTQQEDSAVYLCASSLYAYTDTQYFGPGTRLTVL.

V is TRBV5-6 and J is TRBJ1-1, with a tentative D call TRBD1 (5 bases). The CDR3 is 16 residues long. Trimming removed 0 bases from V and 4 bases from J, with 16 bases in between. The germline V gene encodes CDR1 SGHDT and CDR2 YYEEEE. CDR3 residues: CASSLAGGAPTTEAFF. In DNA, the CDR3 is TGTGCCAGCAGCTTGGCCGGCGGGGCCCCCACCACTGAAGCTTTCTTT.

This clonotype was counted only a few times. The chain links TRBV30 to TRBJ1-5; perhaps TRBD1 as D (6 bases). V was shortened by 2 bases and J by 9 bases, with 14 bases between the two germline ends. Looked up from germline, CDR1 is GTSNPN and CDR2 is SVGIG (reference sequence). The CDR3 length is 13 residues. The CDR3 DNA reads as TGTGCCTGGAGTTCAGGGGTCAGGGGGCCCCAGCATTTT. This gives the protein CAWSSGVRGPQHF.

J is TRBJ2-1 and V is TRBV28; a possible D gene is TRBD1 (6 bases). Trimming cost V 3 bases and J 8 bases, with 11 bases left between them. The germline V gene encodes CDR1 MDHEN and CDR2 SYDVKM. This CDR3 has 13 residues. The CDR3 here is CASSFGRGDEQFF. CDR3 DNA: TGTGCCAGCAGTTTCGGCAGGGGTGATGAGCAGTTCTTC.

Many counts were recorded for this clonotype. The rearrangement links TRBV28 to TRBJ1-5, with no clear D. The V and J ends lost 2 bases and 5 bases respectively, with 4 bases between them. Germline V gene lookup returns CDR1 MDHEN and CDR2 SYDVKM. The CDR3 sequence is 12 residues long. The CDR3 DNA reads TGTGCCAGCAGTTTACCCCATCAGCCCCAGCATTTT. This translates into CASSLPHQPQHF.

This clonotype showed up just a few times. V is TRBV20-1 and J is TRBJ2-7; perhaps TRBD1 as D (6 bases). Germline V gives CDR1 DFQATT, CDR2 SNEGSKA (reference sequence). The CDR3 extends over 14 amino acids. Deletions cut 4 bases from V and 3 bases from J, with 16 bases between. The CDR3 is CSANYKDRFYEQYF. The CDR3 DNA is TGCAGTGCTAACTATAAAGACAGGTTCTACGAGCAGTACTTC.